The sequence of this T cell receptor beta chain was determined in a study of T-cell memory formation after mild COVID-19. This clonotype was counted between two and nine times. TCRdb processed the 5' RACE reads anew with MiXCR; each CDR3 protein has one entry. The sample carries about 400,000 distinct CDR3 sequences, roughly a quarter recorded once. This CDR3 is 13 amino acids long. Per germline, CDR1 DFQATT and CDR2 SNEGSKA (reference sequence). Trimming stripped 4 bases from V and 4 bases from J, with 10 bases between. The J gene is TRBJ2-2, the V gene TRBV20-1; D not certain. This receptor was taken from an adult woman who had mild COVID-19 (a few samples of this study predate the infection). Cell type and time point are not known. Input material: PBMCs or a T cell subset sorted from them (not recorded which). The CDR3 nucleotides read TGCAGTGCTAAAGGGATCGGCACCGGGGAGCTGTTTTTT. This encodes CSAKGIGTGELFF.